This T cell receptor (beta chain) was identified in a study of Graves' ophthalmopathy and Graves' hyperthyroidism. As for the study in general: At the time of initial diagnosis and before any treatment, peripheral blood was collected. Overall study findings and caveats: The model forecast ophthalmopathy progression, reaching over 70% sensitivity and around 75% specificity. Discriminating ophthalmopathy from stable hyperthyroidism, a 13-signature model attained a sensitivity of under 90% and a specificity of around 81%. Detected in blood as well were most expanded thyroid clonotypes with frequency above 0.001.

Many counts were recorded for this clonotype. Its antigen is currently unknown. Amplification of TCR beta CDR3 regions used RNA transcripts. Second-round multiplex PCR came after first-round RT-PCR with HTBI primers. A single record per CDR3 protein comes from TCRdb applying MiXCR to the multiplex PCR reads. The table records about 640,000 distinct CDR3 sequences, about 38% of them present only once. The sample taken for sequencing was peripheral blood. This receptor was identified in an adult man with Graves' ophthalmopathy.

In DNA, the CDR3 is TGTGCCAGTAGTACTTCCGGGACAGGGAATTCACCCCTCCACTTT. It codes for CASSTSGTGNSPLHF. This chain connects TRBV19 to TRBJ1-6; TRBD1 agrees at 9 bases. Trimming at V came to 4 bases and at J to 7 bases, leaving 5 bases not matched to a gene. From germline, CDR1 is LNHDA and CDR2 SQIVND (reference sequence). The CDR3 sequence is 15 residues long.